The 19 T cell receptor beta chains in this list originate from one sample, sequenced in a study of beta chain features in type 1 diabetes. Their antigens are not known. Sequencing targeted expressed TCRB transcripts, as all isolated RNA had been reverse transcribed. Sequencing was performed with immunoSEQ multiplex PCR; in TCRdb, only in-frame clones are kept and a portion is missing. The table records a few hundred thousand clones, around 14% of them present only once. Study outcomes and limitations: There was a moderate but significant shortening of TCRB CDR3s in all four CD4+ subsets of Type 1 diabetes patients.

The sample consisted of naive CD4+ T cells from blood. All receptors derive from a man under 40 with type 1 diabetes.

The J gene is TRBJ2-3, the V gene TRBV7-9, with D perhaps matching TRBD2 (5 bases). V dropped 2 bases and J dropped 3 bases, with 12 bases sitting between them. This CDR3 region has 15 residues. Germline V gives CDR1 SEHNR, CDR2 FQNEAQ (reference sequence). CDR3 sequence: CASSLSLARTDTQYF. CDR3 in DNA: TGTGCCAGCAGCTTAAGTCTAGCTCGTACAGATACGCAGTATTTT.

There are a few counts of this clone. The CDR3 protein is CASSISGVSYGYTF. In DNA, the CDR3 is TGTGCCAGCAGTATCTCGGGGGTCTCGTATGGCTACACCTTC. The chain carries TRBV27 and TRBJ1-2; a possible D gene is TRBD1 (5 bases). CDR3 length: 14 residues. Germline V gene sequence: CDR1 MNHEY, CDR2 SMNVEV (reference sequence). The V and J ends lost 5 bases and 5 bases respectively, with 15 bases between them.

In its sample, this clone was seen a few times. The chain employs TRBV6-6 and TRBJ2-7, with TRBD1 identical over 10 bases. This CDR3 has 14 residues. The germline V gene encodes CDR1 MNHNY and CDR2 SVGAGI (reference sequence). With V trimmed by 10 bases and J by 1 base, 7 bases remained unmatched. CDR3 in amino acids: CATTGTGVSYEQYF. The CDR3 nucleotides are TGTGCCACCACCGGGACAGGGGTGTCCTACGAGCAGTACTTC.

This chain joins TRBV5-1 and TRBJ1-1, with 8 bases aligning to TRBD1. The CDR3 sequence is 15 residues long. Per germline, CDR1 SGHRS and CDR2 YFSETQ. The V segment lost 1 base and the J segment 4 bases; nucleotides outside the gene matches: 6. The CDR3 spells CASSLSTTGGTEAFF. The CDR3 nucleotides read TGCGCCAGCAGCTTGTCCACAACAGGGGGCACTGAAGCTTTCTTT.

This clone was counted only a few times. The chain couples TRBV30 to TRBJ2-3; D is possibly TRBD1 (6 bases). The CDR3 has 12 amino acids. Trimming took off 4 bases at V and 3 bases at J, with 8 bases between the two ends. Germline V CDR1 and CDR2: GTSNPN, SVGIG (reference sequence). The DNA of the CDR3 is TGTGCCTGGAAAAGGGGGACAGATACGCAGTATTTT. Translating it yields CAWKRGTDTQYF.

The chain carries TRBV19 and TRBJ2-7; TRBD1 matches at 9 bases. V shed 6 bases, J shed 0 bases, and the junction held 3 bases outside the gene matches. The CDR3 covers 14 residues. Germline V CDR1 and CDR2: LNHDA, SQIVND (reference sequence). The CDR3 DNA is TGTGCCAGTAGCCGGGACAGGGCCTCCTACGAGCAGTACTTC. Translated, it gives CASSRDRASYEQYF. Together with reference TRBV19 and TRBJ2-7, the CDR3 gives the full variable domain: DGGITQSPKYLFRKEGQNVTLSCEQNLNHDAMYWYRQDPGQGLRLIYYSQIVNDFQKGDIAEGYSVSREKKESFPLTVTSAQKNPTAFYLCASSRDRASYEQYFGPGTRLTVT.

This chain joins TRBV6-5 and TRBJ2-2, with TRBD1 matching 8 bases. CDR3 length: 16 residues. The V and J ends lost 2 bases and 7 bases, in that order; junction bases with no gene match: 9. CDR1 is MNHEY, CDR2 SVGAGI, per germline. CDR3 nucleotides: TGTGCCAGCAGTTACGCGACAGGGGCCGCTGGCGGGGAGCTGTTTTTT. Translating gives CASSYATGAAGGELFF.

This clone came up a few times. The chain combines TRBV11-2 with TRBJ1-2; TRBD1 aligns across 8 bases. The CDR3 extends over 14 amino acids. Germline V gene sequence: CDR1 SGHAT, CDR2 FQNNGV. V gave up 5 bases and J gave up 6 bases; unmatched junction bases: 8. CDR3 DNA: TGTGCCAGCAGCATCCGGGACAGGCCAAATGGCTACACCTTC. Its protein is CASSIRDRPNGYTF.

The J gene is TRBJ2-2, the V gene TRBV5-1; TRBD2 matches 9 bases. CDR3 length: 15 amino acids. CDR1 is SGHRS and CDR2 is YFSETQ in the germline V gene. Trimming cost V 5 bases and J 2 bases; bases outside gene matches: 4. In nucleotides, the CDR3 is TGCGCCAGCAGTCGTAGCGGGGGAAACACCGGGGAGCTGTTTTTT. Its translation is CASSRSGGNTGELFF.

J is TRBJ2-7 and V is TRBV25-1, with TRBD2 identical over 9 bases. CDR3 size: 14 residues. After removal of 7 bases from V and 3 bases from J, the junction contained 7 bases not matched to a gene. Germline values: CDR1 MGHDK, CDR2 SYGVNS. The CDR3 DNA sequence: TGTGCCAGCACCGCGGGGGGGGGTAGCTACGAGCAGTACTTC. It is translated as CASTAGGGSYEQYF.

This clone came up a few times. The rearrangement links TRBV5-6 to TRBJ1-4; D is unresolved. Germline V CDR1 and CDR2: SGHDT, YYEEEE. The CDR3 totals 13 residues. The V and J ends lost 0 bases and 7 bases respectively, with 7 bases between them. The CDR3 spells CASSLGGAEKLFF. CDR3 in DNA: TGTGCCAGCAGCTTGGGAGGAGCTGAAAAACTGTTTTTT.

This rearrangement joins TRBV6-5 to TRBJ2-7, with D maybe TRBD2 (5 bases). This CDR3 is 15 amino acids long. Trimming took off 4 bases at V and 2 bases at J, with 15 bases between the two ends. Germline-derived CDR1 and CDR2 are MNHEY and SVGAGI. CDR3 nucleotide sequence: TGTGCCAGCAGTTCCGGCGGAGCGGAGACCTACGAGCAGTACTTC. This encodes CASSSGGAETYEQYF.

This clone was seen only a few times. V and J are TRBV7-6 and TRBJ2-1; 9 positions match TRBD1. This CDR3 has 14 amino acids. Looked up from germline, CDR1 is SGHVS and CDR2 is FNYEAQ. Unmatched junction bases numbered 4, after V lost 8 bases and J lost 2 bases. CDR3 sequence (DNA): TGTGCCAGCCGCGGACAGGGGACCTACAATGAGCAGTTCTTC. Its translation is CASRGQGTYNEQFF.

J is TRBJ1-4 and V is TRBV4-1; D is unresolved. The CDR3 loop spans 14 amino acids. V lost 4 bases, J lost 3 bases, and 9 bases lay in between. The germline V gene has CDR1 MGHRA and CDR2 YSYEKL. CDR3 in DNA: TGCGCCAGCAGCCTAGCCGGCGCTAATGAAAAACTGTTTTTT. Its protein is CASSLAGANEKLFF.

This clone was observed a few times. The chain combines TRBV25-1 with TRBJ2-7; 7 nucleotides align to TRBD1. The CDR3 is 14 residues long. Trimming removed 2 bases from V and 4 bases from J; junction bases left unmatched: 5. CDR1 is MGHDK, CDR2 SYGVNS, per germline. As DNA, the CDR3 is TGTGCCAGCAGTGAACAGGGGGTAGGATACGAGCAGTACTTC. It encodes CASSEQGVGYEQYF.

This rearrangement joins TRBV2 to TRBJ1-2; a possible D gene is TRBD1 (6 bases). Trimming pared 6 bases from V and 5 bases from J, leaving 13 bases between. Germline V lookup: CDR1 SNHLY, CDR2 FYNNEI. The CDR3 spans 13 residues. The CDR3 region is CASSLMDSYGYTF. CDR3 DNA: TGTGCCAGCAGCTTAATGGACAGTTATGGCTACACCTTC.

The table lists this clone with a few counts. The CDR3 spells CASSQEGRLAGHTDTQYF. CDR3 nucleotide sequence: TGTGCCAGCAGCCAAGAGGGCCGGCTAGCGGGGCACACAGATACGCAGTATTTT. The chain carries TRBV4-2 and TRBJ2-3; TRBD2 aligns across 9 bases. With V trimmed by 0 bases and J by 2 bases, 9 bases remained unmatched. Germline assignment: CDR1 LGHNA and CDR2 YNFKEQ. The length of the CDR3 is 18 residues.

This clone was seen a few times. The chain recombines TRBV6-1 with TRBJ2-1; a possible D gene is TRBD2 (7 bases). CDR3 length: 17 amino acids. V gave up 1 base and J gave up 7 bases, with 20 bases separating them. Germline V lookup: CDR1 MNHNS, CDR2 SASEGT. The CDR3 reads CASSEDIKRGAGNEQFF. The CDR3 DNA sequence: TGTGCCAGCAGTGAAGACATTAAACGGGGGGCAGGGAATGAGCAGTTCTTC.

J is TRBJ1-3 and V is TRBV5-1; 9 bases fit TRBD1. This CDR3 spans 15 amino acids. Germline V gene data show CDR1 as SGHRS and CDR2 as YFSETQ. Germline trimming cut 4 bases from V and 4 bases from J; bases unmatched to any gene: 6. CDR3 nucleotide sequence: TGCGCCAGCAGCCATGGGACAGGGAGAGGAAACACCATATATTTT. Translation gives CASSHGTGRGNTIYF.